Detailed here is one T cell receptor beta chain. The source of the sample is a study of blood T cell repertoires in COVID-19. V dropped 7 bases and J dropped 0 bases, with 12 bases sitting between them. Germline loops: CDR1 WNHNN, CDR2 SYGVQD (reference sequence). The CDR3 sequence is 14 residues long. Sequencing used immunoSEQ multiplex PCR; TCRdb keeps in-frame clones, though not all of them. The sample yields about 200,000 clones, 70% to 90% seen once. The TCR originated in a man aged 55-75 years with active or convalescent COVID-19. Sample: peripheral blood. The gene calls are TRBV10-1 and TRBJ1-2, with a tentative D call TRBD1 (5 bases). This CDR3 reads CASKDGQANYGYTF. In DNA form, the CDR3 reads TGCGCCAGCAAAGACGGACAAGCTAACTATGGCTACACCTTC.